The 12 T cell receptor beta chains in this list originate from one sample, sequenced in a study of blood T cell repertoires in COVID-19. Assay: immunoSEQ multiplex PCR; the TCRdb copy retains only in-frame clones and omits some. The table shows roughly 180,000 clones, with over 70% occurring only once. Specimen: peripheral blood. Receptors were obtained from a woman between 40 and 55 years old with COVID-19, enrolled during active disease.

The CDR3, as DNA: TGTGCCAGCAGCAGGACAGGAGCGATTTATGGCTACACCTTC. Translated, it gives CASSRTGAIYGYTF. The gene calls are TRBV2 and TRBJ1-2; 7 bases match TRBD1. V lost 6 bases to trimming and J lost 5 bases; unmatched junction nucleotides: 9. The CDR3 covers 14 residues. Germline V gene data show CDR1 as SNHLY and CDR2 as FYNNEI.

V and J are TRBV5-1 and TRBJ2-1; 7 positions match TRBD2. Germline CDR1 and CDR2: SGHRS and YFSETQ. Germline trimming cut 0 bases from V and 4 bases from J; bases unmatched to any gene: 4. The CDR3 is 15 amino acids. The CDR3, as DNA: TGCGCCAGCAGCTTGGGCCTAGCGGTTTACAATGAGCAGTTCTTC. This sequence encodes CASSLGLAVYNEQFF.

The chain combines TRBV6-4 with TRBJ2-3; 8 bases are shared with TRBD2. V lost 0 bases to trimming and J lost 4 bases; unmatched junction nucleotides: 6. Germline CDR1 and CDR2: MRHNA and SNTAGT. The CDR3 spans 16 residues. In nucleotides, the CDR3 is TGTGCCAGCAGTGACTCGGGACTAGGGGGGGCAGATACGCAGTATTTT. Its translation is CASSDSGLGGADTQYF.

The J gene is TRBJ2-2, the V gene TRBV11-3; D may be TRBD2 (5 bases). The CDR3 covers 17 residues. The V end lost 4 bases, the J end lost 6 bases, and 21 bases lay between the germline ends. Germline assignment: CDR1 SGHNT and CDR2 YENEEA. In DNA, the CDR3 is TGTGCCAGCAGCTCCATTTCGGGGTCCCAGATTGCCGGGGAGCTGTTTTTT. This gives the protein CASSSISGSQIAGELFF.

The chain has TRBV28 and TRBJ1-5; TRBD1 agrees at 7 bases. The CDR3 loop spans 13 amino acids. Losses at the gene ends were 6 bases for V and 13 bases for J; bases not matched to a gene: 12. In germline, CDR1 is MDHEN, CDR2 SYDVKM. CDR3 sequence reads: CASRSRDSQHQHF. The CDR3 region has the DNA TGTGCCAGCAGAAGCCGGGACAGCCAGCATCAGCATTTT.

This clone has only one observation. The chain is built from TRBV4-2 and TRBJ2-7; TRBD1 matches 8 bases. Trimming cost V 1 base and J 1 base; bases outside gene matches: 12. In germline, CDR1 is LGHNA, CDR2 YNFKEQ. CDR3 length: 18 amino acids. In DNA, the CDR3 is TGTGCCAGCAGCCAAGTACAGGGGGTTTCGATAATGTCCTACGAGCAGTACTTC. Its translation is CASSQVQGVSIMSYEQYF.

This chain uses TRBV10-2 with TRBJ2-7; 9 bases match TRBD2. The CDR3 extends over 14 amino acids. J lost 6 bases, V lost 2 bases, and 5 bases had no gene match. In germline, CDR1 is WSHSY, CDR2 SAAADI. CDR3 protein: CASSEAGGPIEQYF. In nucleotides, the CDR3 is TGCGCCAGCAGTGAGGCGGGAGGGCCGATCGAGCAGTACTTC.

The CDR3 loop reads CASSLEAGNEQFF. Here the CDR3 DNA reads TGTGCCAGCAGCTTAGAGGCGGGGAATGAGCAGTTCTTC. V usage is TRBV11-3 and J usage is TRBJ2-1; tentative D call: TRBD2 (6 bases). Trimming left V 0 bases short and J 7 bases short, with 7 bases between. Per the germline V gene, CDR1 is SGHNT and CDR2 is YENEEA. This CDR3 is 13 amino acids long.

This chain connects TRBV5-6 to TRBJ2-1, with 8 bases lining up with TRBD2. This CDR3 spans 15 amino acids. Germline CDR1 is SGHDT and CDR2 is YYEEEE. V trimming: 3 bases; J trimming: 0 bases; junction bases outside the gene matches: 2. The CDR3: CASSWAGGSYNEQFF. CDR3 DNA: TGTGCCAGCAGCTGGGCGGGGGGCTCCTACAATGAGCAGTTCTTC.

The chain is built from TRBV2 and TRBJ2-5; 8 nucleotides match TRBD1. Germline values: CDR1 SNHLY, CDR2 FYNNEI. This CDR3 comprises 15 residues. J gave up 5 bases and V 1 base, and 6 bases lay outside the gene matches. The CDR3 DNA is TGTGCCAGCAGTGAAGAGCAGGGGGCAGGGGAGACCCAGTACTTC. Its translation is CASSEEQGAGETQYF.

The V gene is TRBV10-2, the J gene TRBJ1-1, with 7 bases aligning to TRBD1. The CDR3 is 12 amino acids. Germline-derived CDR1 and CDR2 are WSHSY and SAAADI. The V segment lost 8 bases and the J segment 3 bases; nucleotides outside the gene matches: 3. CDR3 sequence reads: CASLDRDTEAFF. As DNA, the CDR3 is TGCGCCAGCCTCGACAGGGACACTGAAGCTTTCTTT.

V is TRBV11-3 and J is TRBJ2-3; TRBD2 agrees at 8 bases. CDR1 and CDR2 (germline): SGHNT, YENEEA. V was pared by 5 bases and J by 1 base, with 8 bases of the junction left unmatched. The CDR3 is made up of 16 amino acids. The CDR3 bases are TGTGCCAGCAGCGCCGACGGGGGGGCCGGCACAGATACGCAGTATTTT. It translates to CASSADGGAGTDTQYF.